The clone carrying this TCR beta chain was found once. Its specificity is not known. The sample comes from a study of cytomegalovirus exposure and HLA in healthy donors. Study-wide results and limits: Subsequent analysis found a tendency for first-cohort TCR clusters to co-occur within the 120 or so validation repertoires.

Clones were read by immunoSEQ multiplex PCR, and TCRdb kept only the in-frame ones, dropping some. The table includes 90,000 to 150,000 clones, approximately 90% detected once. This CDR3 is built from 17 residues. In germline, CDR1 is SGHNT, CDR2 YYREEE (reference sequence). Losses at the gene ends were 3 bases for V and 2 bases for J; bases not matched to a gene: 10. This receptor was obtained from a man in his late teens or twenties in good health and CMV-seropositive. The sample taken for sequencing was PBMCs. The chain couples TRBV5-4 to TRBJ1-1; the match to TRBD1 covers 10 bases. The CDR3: CASSSRTGGAPNTEAFF. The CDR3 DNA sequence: TGTGCCAGCAGCTCCCGGACAGGGGGAGCACCTAACACTGAAGCTTTCTTT.